This T cell receptor (beta chain) was profiled in a study of T cells in Graves' hyperthyroidism and ophthalmopathy. Study-level points and caveats: The blood repertoire included most of the expanded thyroid clonotypes above 0.001. Ophthalmopathy was predicted by the model a median of roughly 6.6 months ahead of onset.

Amplification of TCR beta CDR3 regions was performed using RNA transcripts as template. RT-PCR in the first round (using the HTBI primer set) targeted the TCR CDR3. TCRdb independently ran MiXCR on the multiplex PCR reads; one entry per CDR3 protein. The sample lists 350,000 to 500,000 distinct CDR3 sequences, approximately 13% occurring once. The trim removed 1 base at V and 4 bases at J, leaving 4 bases unmatched. This CDR3 contains 15 residues. CDR1 and CDR2 (germline): LNHNV, YYDKDF (reference sequence). This clonotype was counted between two and nine times. Its specificity is not known. An absence of ophthalmopathy progression within 18 months meant stable Graves' hyperthyroidism.

The chain couples TRBV15 to TRBJ1-5, with 7 nucleotides matching TRBD1. Sequencing was done on a sample of blood. The clonotype originates from a woman aged 18-30 years with Graves' hyperthyroidism. The DNA for the CDR3 is TGTGCCACCAGCAGAGCCGGGACAGAGAATCAGCCCCAGCATTTT. Its protein is CATSRAGTENQPQHF.